This T cell receptor (beta chain) was identified during a study of blood T cell repertoires in COVID-19. Turning to the study itself: The analysed material was cDNA or gDNA that came from T cells, B-cell-depleted T cells, or PBMCs.

As handled by the study authors: From reference gene primer amplification, estimates of nucleated cell counts were derived. Only in-frame clones appear in the TCRdb table, and some are missing; sequencing was by immunoSEQ multiplex PCR. D and trimming were read from the DNA, whereas the V and J calls and clone size are those reported in that table. Of roughly 260,000 clones detected, 80% to 90% appear once; the ten largest clones hold around 2%. In assigning cohorts, the study relied on participant-reported clinical history. All recovered Cohort 3 donors got two negative PCRs, got clearance, or saw symptom resolution. Material for sequencing was PBMCs or T cells enriched from blood (not recorded which). The TCR was taken from a woman between 50 and 59 years old who had recovered from COVID-19.

The DNA of the CDR3 is TGCGCCAGCAGCTTGGAGGTGGCGGGAGGCCTCACAGATACGCAGTATTTT. It specifies CASSLEVAGGLTDTQYF. The chain employs TRBV5-1 and TRBJ2-3; 8 nucleotides line up with TRBD2. Per the germline V gene, CDR1 is SGHRS and CDR2 is YFSETQ. The CDR3 has 17 amino acids. V lost 0 bases, J lost 2 bases, and 8 bases stayed unmatched.